This T cell receptor beta chain was recovered during a study of T cells in Graves' hyperthyroidism and ophthalmopathy. Study observations and caveats: Blood held most thyroid clonotypes expanded above 0.001 frequency. Before onset, by a median of approximately 5.9 months, the model predicted ophthalmopathy.

This clonotype has a count of ten or more. Antigen: not known. The CDR3 totals 13 residues. Trimming removed 6 bases from V and 0 bases from J, with 6 bases in between. The source material, RNA transcripts, was used to amplify TCR beta CDR3 regions. HTBI primers were the set used in a first-round RT-PCR of the TCR CDR3. TCRdb analysed the multiplex PCR reads with MiXCR anew, one entry per CDR3 protein. The sample contains more than 500,000 distinct CDR3 sequences, roughly 14% of which appear only once. PBMCs were sourced from more than 9 ml fresh peripheral blood. This sequence joins TRBV12-3 or TRBV12-4 and TRBJ2-4, with unresolved D. The specimen was blood. This sequence was found in a middle-aged woman with Graves' ophthalmopathy. CDR3 nucleotides: TGTGCCAGCAGGGAGTTAGCCAAAAACATTCAGTACTTC. It encodes CASRELAKNIQYF.